This TCR beta chain came from a study of T cells after yellow fever vaccination. Germline CDR1 reads SGHTA; CDR2 reads FQGNSA. The CDR3 loop spans 15 amino acids. Unmatched junction bases numbered 4, after V lost 1 base and J lost 2 bases. TCRdb re-derived calls from the 5' RACE reads in MiXCR, one entry per CDR3 protein. The table has about 500,000 distinct CDR3 sequences, about 17% seen once. Many counts were recorded for this clonotype. Source: PBMCs, taken around 5 days after the first yellow fever vaccination. The chain employs TRBV7-2 and TRBJ2-7, with 8 bases identical to TRBD1. This receptor was taken from a man aged 18 to 35 who received the YFV17D yellow fever vaccine. CDR3 DNA sequence: TGTGCCAGCAGCTTAGGGGGACAGGTCACCTACGAGCAGTACTTC. It codes for CASSLGGQVTYEQYF.